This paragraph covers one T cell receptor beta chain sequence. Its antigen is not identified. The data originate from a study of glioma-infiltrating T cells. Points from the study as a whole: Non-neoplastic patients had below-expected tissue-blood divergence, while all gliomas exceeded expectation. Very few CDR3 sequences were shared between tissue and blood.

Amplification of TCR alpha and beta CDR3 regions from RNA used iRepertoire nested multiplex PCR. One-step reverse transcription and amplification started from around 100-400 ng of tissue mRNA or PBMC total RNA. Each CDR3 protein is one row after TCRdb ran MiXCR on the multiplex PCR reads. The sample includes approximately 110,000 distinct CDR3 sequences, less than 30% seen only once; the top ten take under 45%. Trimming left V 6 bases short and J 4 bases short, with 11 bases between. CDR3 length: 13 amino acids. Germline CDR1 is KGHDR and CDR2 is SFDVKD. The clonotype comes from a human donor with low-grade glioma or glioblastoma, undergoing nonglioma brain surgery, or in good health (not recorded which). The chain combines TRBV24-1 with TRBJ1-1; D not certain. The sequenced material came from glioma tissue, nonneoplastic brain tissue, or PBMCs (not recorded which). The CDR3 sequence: CATSRPMGTEAFF. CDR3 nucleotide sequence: TGTGCCACCAGTAGACCGATGGGCACTGAAGCTTTCTTT.